The rows below give T cell receptor beta chains drawn from one sample of a study of shared clonotypes between healthy human individuals. The table came from immunoSEQ multiplex PCR; TCRdb's copy has only in-frame clones and leaves some out. This table holds under 1 million clones, 80% to 95% found once. The sample comprised naive CD8+ T cells sorted from blood. The receptors here all came from a man aged 30 to 39 in good health. Each CDR3 is given with its conserved first and last residue.

j_gene,len,v_gene,CDR3aa
TRBJ2-1,11,TRBV5-4,CASRVNNEQFF
TRBJ2-7,14,TRBV30,CAWSPGPGSYEQYF
TRBJ2-1,13,TRBV7-9,CASSSPLGQGQFF
TRBJ2-6,17,TRBV6-4,CASSASEDYSGANVLTF
TRBJ2-2,13,TRBV29-1,CSVWAGDTGELFF
TRBJ2-1,14,TRBV7-9,CASSLAGQTNEQFF
TRBJ2-7,15,TRBV5-1,CASSVRQGSSYEQYF
TRBJ1-1,17,TRBV4-1,CASSQPSRGIQNTEAFF
TRBJ1-1,15,TRBV11-2,CASSEHHIVDTEAFF
TRBJ1-1,15,TRBV7-9,CASSPPGTGNTEAFF
TRBJ2-7,13,TRBV27,CASSSSSPGEQYF
TRBJ1-4,13,TRBV4-1,CASSQRGLVGLFF
TRBJ1-3,12,TRBV7-9,CASSLLENTIYF
TRBJ1-4,15,TRBV7-2,CASSPRGPTNEKLFF
TRBJ2-1,16,TRBV28,CASSLVGTVSDNEQFF
TRBJ2-3,13,TRBV10-2,CASEEGVTDTQYF
TRBJ1-1,16,TRBV27,CASSPVDRIKNTEAFF
TRBJ2-7,13,TRBV30,CAWSVEGSYEQYF